The 18 T cell receptor beta chains in this list originate from one sample, sequenced in a study of shared clonotypes between healthy human individuals (dated by TCRdb to about 2020). For the CD8 naive samples, CD45RO-negative cells were positively selected for CCR7, yielding a CD45RA+CCR7+ population from which TemRA cells were excluded. The library came from the immunoSEQ multiplex PCR assay. This immuneACCESS table, as held by TCRdb, lists in-frame sequences with V and J called but not all clones. Of the missing ones, under half trace to an unresolved V gene in checked studies; the others have no known cause. Across this sample there are some 2.1 million clones, with roughly 93% seen only once. The ten top clones hold 1.5% to 2% of the sample. The specimen was naive CD8+ T cells from PBMCs. This specimen's cell subset or site label, interpreted: CD45RA+CCR7+. These receptors were taken from a man aged 18 to 30 in good health. Some clones in this sample may be carry-over from other donors' samples.

The genes are TRBV7-3 and TRBJ2-5, with 12 bases aligning to TRBD1. The CDR3 is made up of 15 amino acids. Germline V gene data show CDR1 as SGHTA and CDR2 as FQGTGA. Trimming removed 5 bases from V and 4 bases from J; junction bases left unmatched: 5. The CDR3 spells CASSTGTGGVETQYF. CDR3 nucleotide sequence: TGTGCCAGCAGCACCGGGACAGGGGGCGTAGAGACCCAGTACTTC. Looking up the rest from reference TRBV7-3 and TRBJ2-5 gives the full variable domain: GAGVSQTPSNKVTEKGKYVELRCDPISGHTALYWYRQSLGQGPEFLIYFQGTGAADDSGLPNDRFFAVRPEGSVSTLKIQRTERGDSAVYLCASSTGTGGVETQYFGPGTRLLVL.

In nucleotides, the CDR3 is TGTGCCAGCACCACCGGGGGGGAGCTGTTTTTT. Translated: CASTTGGELFF. J is TRBJ2-2 and V is TRBV28; D ambiguous. The CDR3 consists of 11 residues. Germline lookup yields CDR1 MDHEN and CDR2 SYDVKM. The ends were cut back, 7 bases at V and 8 bases at J, with 8 bases in the middle.

The chain couples TRBV27 to TRBJ2-2, with 9 nucleotides matching TRBD2. CDR1 is MNHEY, CDR2 SMNVEV, per germline (reference sequence). Germline trimming cut 5 bases from V and 5 bases from J; bases unmatched to any gene: 12. This CDR3 spans 17 amino acids. CDR3 in amino acids: CASSPSFSGSKTGELFF. The CDR3 DNA sequence: TGTGCCAGCAGTCCCTCATTTAGCGGGAGTAAAACCGGGGAGCTGTTTTTT.

Details on this clone: The sample has other DNA sequences that encode this CDR3 too. For the CDR3, the DNA is TGCGCCAGCAGCTTGGAGGGGGGGCTCGCTGAAAAACTGTTTTTT. This codes for CASSLEGGLAEKLFF. The chain joins TRBV5-1 to TRBJ1-4; TRBD1 is a possible D gene (6 bases). Germline CDR1 SGHRS, CDR2 YFSETQ. The V gene lost 0 bases and the J gene lost 7 bases, with 13 bases spanning the gap. The CDR3 has 15 residues.

The rearrangement uses TRBV2 and TRBJ2-3; TRBD2 agrees at 8 bases. From germline, CDR1 is SNHLY and CDR2 FYNNEI. V shed 3 bases and J 6 bases; nucleotides not matched to a gene: 8. CDR3 length: 15 residues. This CDR3 reads CASSDSGGPADTQYF. The CDR3 bases are TGTGCCAGCAGTGACTCGGGAGGGCCGGCTGATACGCAGTATTTT.

The gene calls are TRBV19 and TRBJ2-5; 11 bases align to TRBD2. In germline, CDR1 is LNHDA, CDR2 SQIVND (reference sequence). J was trimmed by 1 base and V by 5 bases; bases with no gene match: 6. This CDR3 region has 16 residues. The CDR3 loop is CASSLTSGIFQETQYF. The CDR3, as DNA: TGTGCCAGTAGTTTGACTAGCGGGATTTTCCAAGAGACCCAGTACTTC.

The chain joins TRBV7-9 to TRBJ2-5; D remains ambiguous. V lost 6 bases and J 0 bases, leaving 8 bases between the germline ends. Per the germline V gene, CDR1 is SEHNR and CDR2 is FQNEAQ (reference sequence). The CDR3 runs 13 residues. The CDR3 DNA reads as TGTGCCAGCAGTCACCGGTACCAAGAGACCCAGTACTTC. Protein product: CASSHRYQETQYF.

As to this clone: The same CDR3 is also encoded by other DNA sequences in this sample. V usage is TRBV7-9 and J usage is TRBJ2-1, with D perhaps TRBD1 (6 bases). The V gene's germline CDR1 is SEHNR and CDR2 FQNEAQ (reference sequence). The V end was cut by 5 bases, the J end by 7 bases, with 9 bases between. CDR3 length: 12 residues. The CDR3 sequence: CASSTQGNEQFF. The DNA of the CDR3 is TGTGCCAGCAGCACACAGGGAAATGAGCAGTTCTTC.

This clone appeared once. The CDR3 loop reads CASSMAPYEQYF. The CDR3, as DNA: TGCGCCAGCAGCATGGCCCCCTACGAGCAGTACTTC. The genes are TRBV5-1 and TRBJ2-7; D not certain. Germline CDR1 SGHRS, CDR2 YFSETQ. The V end was cut by 4 bases, the J end by 2 bases, with 7 bases between. The CDR3 contains 12 residues. The entire variable domain, with the rest obtained from reference TRBV5-1 and TRBJ2-7, is as follows: KAGVTQTPRYLIKTRGQQVTLSCSPISGHRSVSWYQQTPGQGLQFLFEYFSETQRNKGNFPGRFSGRQFSNSRSEMNVSTLELGDSALYLCASSMAPYEQYFGPGTRLTVT.

J is TRBJ2-2 and V is TRBV29-1, with TRBD1 matching 9 bases. The CDR3 spans 16 residues. Trimming at V came to 2 bases and at J to 5 bases, leaving 9 bases not matched to a gene. The germline CDR1 and CDR2 sequences are SQVTM and ANQGSEA. This CDR3 reads CSVESPVQGATGELFF. The CDR3 DNA reads as TGCAGCGTTGAATCCCCCGTACAGGGGGCGACCGGGGAGCTGTTTTTT.

This chain links TRBV28 with TRBJ2-1, with no clear D. V lost 3 bases and J 8 bases, leaving 11 bases between the germline ends. From germline, CDR1 is MDHEN and CDR2 SYDVKM. The CDR3 consists of 13 residues. The chain's CDR3 is CASSFVDHDEQFF. In DNA form, the CDR3 reads TGTGCCAGCAGTTTCGTGGACCACGATGAGCAGTTCTTC.

This sequence joins TRBV18 and TRBJ1-2, with unresolved D. V lost 2 bases to trimming and J lost 1 base, with 11 bases between them. Germline V lookup: CDR1 KGHSH, CDR2 LQKENI. CDR3 length: 15 amino acids. The CDR3 DNA follows: TGTGCCAGCTCACCAGAGCTCTTCGATAACTATGGCTACACCTTC. Protein: CASSPELFDNYGYTF.

Only one count was recorded for this clone. This chain connects TRBV5-1 to TRBJ1-2, with D possibly TRBD1 on 5 matching bases. The V gene's germline CDR1 is SGHRS and CDR2 YFSETQ. The CDR3 has 16 amino acids. V was pared by 0 bases and J by 4 bases, with 16 bases between. The CDR3 sequence is CASSLAQGGDFYGYTF. In nucleotides, the CDR3 is TGCGCCAGCAGCTTGGCCCAGGGAGGGGACTTCTATGGCTACACCTTC.

The gene calls are TRBV29-1 and TRBJ2-3; TRBD2 might be the D (6 bases). Trimming shortened V by 4 bases and J by 3 bases, and 14 bases separated the two germline ends. CDR3 size: 14 residues. Germline V gene lookup returns CDR1 SQVTM and CDR2 ANQGSEA. The CDR3 nucleotides are TGCAGCGTTGTAGGGCAGGGAGGTACAGATACGCAGTATTTT. It encodes CSVVGQGGTDTQYF.

The rearrangement joins TRBV7-6 to TRBJ2-7, with D possibly being TRBD2 (6 bases). Germline V gives CDR1 SGHVS, CDR2 FNYEAQ. This CDR3 contains 17 residues. The V gene lost 2 bases and the J gene lost 0 bases, with 17 bases spanning the gap. The CDR3 sequence: CASSLIVGGSDSYEQYF. Written as DNA, the CDR3 is TGTGCCAGCAGCTTAATCGTGGGAGGCAGCGACTCCTACGAGCAGTACTTC.

The rearrangement joins TRBV7-9 to TRBJ2-1, with D unresolved. The V gene lost 0 bases and the J gene lost 10 bases, with 4 bases spanning the gap. This CDR3 region has 11 residues. The germline gives CDR1 SEHNR, CDR2 FQNEAQ (reference sequence). The CDR3 DNA sequence: TGTGCCAGCAGCTTAGCCGAAGAGCAGTTCTTC. This codes for CASSLAEEQFF.

The rearrangement joins TRBV28 to TRBJ2-7; 10 bases match TRBD2. The CDR3 sequence is 15 residues long. The germline V gene encodes CDR1 MDHEN and CDR2 SYDVKM. Trimming removed 8 bases from V and 4 bases from J; junction bases left unmatched: 11. CDR3 nucleotide sequence: TGTGCCAGCGGTCGAATAGCGGGAGGCTTTTACGAGCAGTACTTC. The encoded protein is CASGRIAGGFYEQYF.

The rearrangement joins TRBV28 to TRBJ2-7; D possibly uses TRBD1 or TRBD2 (5 bases each). Germline V gives CDR1 MDHEN, CDR2 SYDVKM. This CDR3 is built from 16 residues. V was cut by 6 bases and J by 3 bases, with 21 bases left in between. The CDR3 DNA follows: TGTGCCAGCAGCCTCCGGGGACCCTCATTTGGCTACGAGCAGTACTTC. As protein: CASSLRGPSFGYEQYF.